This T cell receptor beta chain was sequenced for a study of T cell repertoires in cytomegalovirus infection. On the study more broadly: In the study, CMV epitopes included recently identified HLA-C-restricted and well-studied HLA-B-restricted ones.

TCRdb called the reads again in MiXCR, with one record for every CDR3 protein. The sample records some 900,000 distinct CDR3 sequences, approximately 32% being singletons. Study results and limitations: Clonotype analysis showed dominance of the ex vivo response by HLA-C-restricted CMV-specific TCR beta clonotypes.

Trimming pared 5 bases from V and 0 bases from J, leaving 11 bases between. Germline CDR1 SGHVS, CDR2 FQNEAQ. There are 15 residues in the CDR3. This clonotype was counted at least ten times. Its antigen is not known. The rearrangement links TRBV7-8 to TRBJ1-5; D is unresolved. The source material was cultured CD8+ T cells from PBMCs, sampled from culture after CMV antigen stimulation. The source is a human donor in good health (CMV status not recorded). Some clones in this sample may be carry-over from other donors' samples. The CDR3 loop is CASSPDTASNQPQHF. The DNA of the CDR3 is TGTGCCAGCAGCCCCGACACGGCTAGCAATCAGCCCCAGCATTTT.